This T cell receptor (beta chain) was identified during a study of blood T cells in healthy people across ages. General study findings and limits: In these data, TCR beta diversity tracked strongly with naive T cell percentage. It was the long-lived donors that had more naive CD4+ cells and higher diversity than aged donors. Diversity estimates drawn from one million T cells were deemed underestimates.

J lost 7 bases, V lost 0 bases, and 3 bases had no gene match. CDR1 and CDR2 from the germline V gene are SGHRS and YFSETQ. The CDR3 has 13 amino acids. This clonotype was detected only a few times. The antigen is not known. A second roughly 7 to 12 cycle PCR used barcoded and J-beta primers. TCRdb recomputed calls from the 5' RACE reads with MiXCR, one row per CDR3 protein. This table has more than 1.4 million distinct CDR3 sequences, 42% appearing once. The TCR originated in a woman between 18 and 29 years old in good health. Sequencing was done on a sample of blood. The chain carries TRBV5-1 and TRBJ1-1; the match to TRBD1 covers 7 bases. The CDR3 spells CASSLARTGEAFF. The CDR3 DNA sequence: TGCGCCAGCAGCTTGGCCCGGACAGGTGAAGCTTTCTTT.